The rows below give T cell receptor beta chains drawn from one sample of a study of T cell responses to AZD1222 COVID-19 vaccine. Clones were read by immunoSEQ multiplex PCR, and TCRdb kept only the in-frame ones, dropping some. Of approximately 120,000 clones listed, more than 70% are singletons. Here the sequenced sample was peripheral blood, taken on day 0 of AZD1222 vaccination. The receptors come from an adult in good health. CDR3s include the opening cysteine and the closing phenylalanine or tryptophan. D genes are given only for firm matches. Part of the rows lack a size; the others show once, few, many or a class for expanded clones.

d_gene	j_gene	abundance	v_gene	CDR3nt	CDR3aa
-	TRBJ2-3	-	TRBV12-3/TRBV12-4	TGTGCCAGCAGCACCAGACCCCATGGGCAGTATTTT	CASSTRPHGQYF
TRBD1	TRBJ1-2	-	TRBV5-1	TGCGCCAGCAGTTCGACAGGGATTGACTATGGCTACACCTTC	CASSSTGIDYGYTF
TRBD1	TRBJ1-3	-	TRBV3-1/TRBV3-2	TGTGCCAGCAGGCAACAGGGGTTGGACACCATATATTTT	CASRQQGLDTIYF
TRBD1	TRBJ1-1	-	TRBV27	TGTGCCAGCAGTTTGTTGACAGGGCGGGGTCCACGCACTGAAGCTTTCTTT	CASSLLTGRGPRTEAFF
TRBD1	TRBJ1-6	-	TRBV5-1	TGCGCCAGCAGCCTGGAGCCCAGGGGGCTTCACTATAATTCACCCCTCCACTTT	CASSLEPRGLHYNSPLHF
-	TRBJ1-2	-	TRBV6-2/TRBV6-3	TGTGCCAGCAGTTACTCGAGGCAGGAAAGTGGCTACACCTTC	CASSYSRQESGYTF
-	TRBJ1-5	many	TRBV27	TGTGCCAGCAGTTTACAGGGATTGGGCAATCAGCCCCAGCATTTT	CASSLQGLGNQPQHF
TRBD2	TRBJ2-7	-	TRBV5-1	TGCGCCAGCAGCTTGATAGCGGGGGCCGTCTACAGCGAGCAGTACTTC	CASSLIAGAVYSEQYF
TRBD1	TRBJ2-3	few	TRBV6-2/TRBV6-3	TGTGCCAGCAGTCCCACAGGGGGCGCGGGGACAGATACGCAGTATTTT	CASSPTGGAGTDTQYF
-	TRBJ1-1	-	TRBV5-4	TGTGCCAGCAGCGTAACAGCTAACACTGAAGCTTTCTTT	CASSVTANTEAFF
-	TRBJ1-2	-	TRBV6-1	TGTGCCAGCAGTGAGACAGCTAACTATGGCTACACCTTC	CASSETANYGYTF
TRBD1	TRBJ2-1	-	TRBV19	TGTGCCAGCCGGGACAGGGGTCTACGGGAGCAGTTCTTC	CASRDRGLREQFF
TRBD1	TRBJ2-5	-	TRBV29-1	TGCAGCGGGGACAGGGGTGGAGAGACCCAGTACTTC	CSGDRGGETQYF
-	TRBJ1-5	-	TRBV19	TGTGCCAGTAGGGAGCTCCAGGGACCTAATCAGCCCCAGCATTTT	CASRELQGPNQPQHF
-	TRBJ1-1	-	TRBV5-6	TGTGCCAGCATCCGACAAGGGTTGAACACTGAAGCTTTCTTT	CASIRQGLNTEAFF
-	TRBJ2-1	-	TRBV12-3/TRBV12-4	TGTGCCAGCAGTTTATCCGGGCCCAATGAGCAGTTCTTC	CASSLSGPNEQFF
-	TRBJ2-2	-	TRBV11-2	TGTGCCAGCACCCTCTGGCTAGGGGGGAATTCCGGGGAGCTGTTTTTT	CASTLWLGGNSGELFF
-	TRBJ2-2	-	TRBV5-5	TGTGCCAGCAGCTTGGTAGTGGCTACCGGGGAGCTGTTTTTT	CASSLVVATGELFF
TRBD1	TRBJ2-3	-	TRBV19	TGTGCCAGTAGTCACAGAAGGGACAGAGGAGATACGCAGTATTTT	CASSHRRDRGDTQYF
TRBD1	TRBJ1-3	-	TRBV28	TGTGCCAGCAGGTCACAGGGGTACTCTGGAAACACCATATATTTT	CASRSQGYSGNTIYF
-	TRBJ1-2	-	TRBV7-9	TGTGCCAGCAGCCCACCCGTCCGACAGAGAGGGGATAGTTACTATGGCTACACCTTC	CASSPPVRQRGDSYYGYTF
TRBD1	TRBJ2-3	-	TRBV27	TGTGCCAGCAGTCCCCCGACAGGGGGATTGATCGTTGGAACGCAGTATTTT	CASSPPTGGLIVGTQYF
-	TRBJ2-7	-	TRBV9	TGTGCCAGCAGTCAGGAGGGTGAGCAGTACTTC	CASSQEGEQYF
-	TRBJ1-3	-	TRBV3-1/TRBV3-2	TGTGCCAGCAGCCAAGATTCGAACACCATATATTTT	CASSQDSNTIYF
-	TRBJ1-3	few	TRBV7-9	TGTGCCAGCAGCTTAGGGGCCAGGTCTGGAAACACCATATATTTT	CASSLGARSGNTIYF
-	TRBJ1-3	-	TRBV2	TGTGCCAGCAGTGTGCGCCAGTCTGGAAACACCATATATTTT	CASSVRQSGNTIYF
-	TRBJ1-1	-	TRBV9	TGTGCCAGCAGCGCCCTGGGCCGCGGGGGAACTGAAGCTTTCTTT	CASSALGRGGTEAFF
-	TRBJ1-2	-	TRBV5-4	TGTGCCAGCAGCACCGGGACAAACTATGGCTACACCTTC	CASSTGTNYGYTF
-	TRBJ2-1	once	TRBV10-3	TGTGCCACACTTGGTGGCAGCGAGGGGTTCTTC	CATLGGSEGFF
TRBD2	TRBJ2-1	-	TRBV5-1	TGCGCCAGCAGCTCCGGGACTAGCAACCACAATGAGCAGTTCTTC	CASSSGTSNHNEQFF
-	TRBJ2-2	-	TRBV7-9	TGTGCCAGCAGCCTGGACAGAACGGGCACCGGGGAGCTGTTTTTT	CASSLDRTGTGELFF
-	TRBJ1-6	-	TRBV11-3	TGTGCCAGCAGCTTAGGCGGGGCAGGATCACCCCTCCACTTT	CASSLGGAGSPLHF
TRBD1	TRBJ1-2	once	TRBV7-9	TGTGCCAGCAGCTTACAGGGGGCTTTTGGCTACACCTTC	CASSLQGAFGYTF
-	TRBJ1-3	-	TRBV7-8	TGTGCCAGCAGCTTACAGGCCGGAAACACCATATATTTT	CASSLQAGNTIYF
-	TRBJ1-2	-	TRBV7-2	TGTGCCAGCAGCTTCCAGAGCAGGGGAAGGCAGTTATATGGCTACACCTTC	CASSFQSRGRQLYGYTF
-	TRBJ2-3	-	TRBV4-2	TGTGCCAGCAGCCAAGAGGGGGGCGGGTTAGATACGCAGTATTTT	CASSQEGGGLDTQYF
-	TRBJ1-1	-	TRBV28	TGTGCCAGCAGCCCCTGGGGGGGCACTGAAGCTTTCTTT	CASSPWGGTEAFF
TRBD1	TRBJ1-3	few	TRBV30	TGTGCCTCCGGGACAGTCTCTGGAAACACCATATATTTT	CASGTVSGNTIYF
-	TRBJ2-1	-	TRBV20-1	TGCAGTGCTCATGAGGGGTATGAGCAGTTCTTC	CSAHEGYEQFF
-	TRBJ1-5	-	TRBV9	TGTGCCAGCAGCGTAGGGCAGAACAATCAGCCCCAGCATTTT	CASSVGQNNQPQHF
TRBD2	TRBJ2-3	-	TRBV19	TGTGCCAGTAGTATGCTCCCTCTAGCGGCAAGCACAGATACGCAGTATTTT	CASSMLPLAASTDTQYF
TRBD1	TRBJ1-3	once	TRBV6-5	TGTGCCAGCAGTCCCCGGGACAGAACTGGAAACGCCATATATTTT	CASSPRDRTGNAIYF
TRBD1	TRBJ2-3	once	TRBV11-2	TGTGCCAGCAGCCGAGGGACAGGGGCGTTTGCAGATACGCAGTATTTT	CASSRGTGAFADTQYF
-	TRBJ1-4	-	TRBV7-6	TGTGCCAGCAGCTTAGCGTGGCAGGGTGGTAATGAAAAACTGTTTTTT	CASSLAWQGGNEKLFF
TRBD1	TRBJ2-7	-	TRBV3-1/TRBV3-2	TGTGCCAGCAGCCCCTGGGACAGCCACGAGCAGTACTTC	CASSPWDSHEQYF
-	TRBJ2-3	once	TRBV6-6	TGTGCCAGCAGTTACTGGGGATTCACAGATACGCAGTATTTT	CASSYWGFTDTQYF
-	TRBJ2-1	-	TRBV5-4	TGTGCCAGCAGCTTGGGGGGCCCCAATGAGCAGTTCTTC	CASSLGGPNEQFF
TRBD1	TRBJ2-1	once	TRBV9	TGTGCCAGCAGCCCCCGAGGCGCGGGACAGGGTATCCCCAATGAGCAGTTCTTC	CASSPRGAGQGIPNEQFF
-	TRBJ2-1	-	TRBV7-9	TGTGCCAGCACCCTACAGCCTCCTACTTCAAATGAGCAGTTCTTC	CASTLQPPTSNEQFF
TRBD2	TRBJ2-2	-	TRBV5-4	TGTGCCAGCAGCCCCCAGCGGGAGCCCCACACCGGGGAGCTGTTTTTT	CASSPQREPHTGELFF
-	TRBJ1-1	-	TRBV12-3/TRBV12-4	TGTGCCAGCAGTCTCAGTAGTGAAGCTTTCTTT	CASSLSSEAFF
-	TRBJ2-2	-	TRBV5-1	TGCGCCAGCAGCCGCCGGGGGTTCACCGGGGAGCTGTTTTTT	CASSRRGFTGELFF
-	TRBJ1-2	once	TRBV6-2/TRBV6-3	TGTGCCAGCAGTCGACAGTACAACTATGGCTACACCTTC	CASSRQYNYGYTF
-	TRBJ2-2	-	TRBV3-1/TRBV3-2	TGTGCCAGCAGTCGATTCGACGGACTGAACACCGGGGAGCTGTTTTTT	CASSRFDGLNTGELFF